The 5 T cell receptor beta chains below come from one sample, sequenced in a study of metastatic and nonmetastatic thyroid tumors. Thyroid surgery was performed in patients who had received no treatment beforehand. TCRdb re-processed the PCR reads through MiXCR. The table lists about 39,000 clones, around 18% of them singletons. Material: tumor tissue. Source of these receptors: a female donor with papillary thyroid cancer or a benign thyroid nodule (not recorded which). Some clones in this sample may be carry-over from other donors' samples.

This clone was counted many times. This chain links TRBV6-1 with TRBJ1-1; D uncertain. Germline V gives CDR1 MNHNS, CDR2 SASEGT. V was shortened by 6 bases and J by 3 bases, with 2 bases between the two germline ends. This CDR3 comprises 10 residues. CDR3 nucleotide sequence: TGTGCCAGCAGATACACTGAAGCTTTCTTT. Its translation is CASRYTEAFF.

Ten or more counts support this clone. CDR3 nucleotides: TGCGCCAGCAGGCAGACAGGGGGCTATGGCTACACCTTC. It codes for CASRQTGGYGYTF. The chain carries TRBV5-1 and TRBJ1-2, with 9 positions matching TRBD1. The length of the CDR3 is 13 residues. The trim removed 5 bases at V and 4 bases at J, leaving 3 bases unmatched. Germline V lookup: CDR1 SGHRS, CDR2 YFSETQ.

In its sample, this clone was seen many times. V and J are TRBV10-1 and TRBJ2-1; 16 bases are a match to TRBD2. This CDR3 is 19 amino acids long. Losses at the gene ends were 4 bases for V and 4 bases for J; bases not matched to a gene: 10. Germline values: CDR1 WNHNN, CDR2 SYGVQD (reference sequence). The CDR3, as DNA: TGCGCCAGCAGTGTCTACCGGGGACTAGCGGGGGGGCGGTACAATGAGCAGTTCTTC. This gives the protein CASSVYRGLAGGRYNEQFF.

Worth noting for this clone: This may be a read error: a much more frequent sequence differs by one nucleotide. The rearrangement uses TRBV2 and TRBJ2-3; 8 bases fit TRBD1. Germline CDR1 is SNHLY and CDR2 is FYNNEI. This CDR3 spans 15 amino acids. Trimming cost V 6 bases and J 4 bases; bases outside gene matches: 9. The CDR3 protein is CASRGYRGWADTQYF. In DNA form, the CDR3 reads TGTGCCAGCAGGGGATACAGGGGGTGGGCAGATACGCAGTATTTT.

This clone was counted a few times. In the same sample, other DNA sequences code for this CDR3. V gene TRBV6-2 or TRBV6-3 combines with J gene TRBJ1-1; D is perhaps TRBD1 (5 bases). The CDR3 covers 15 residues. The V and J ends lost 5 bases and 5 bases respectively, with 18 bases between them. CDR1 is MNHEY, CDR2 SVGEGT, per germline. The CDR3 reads CASSASGTGRTEAFF. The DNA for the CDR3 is TGTGCCAGCAGTGCCTCCGGGACTGGTCGAACTGAAGCTTTCTTT.